The sequence of this TCR beta chain was determined in a study of human T cells and chemical hapten exposure. About the study: Sensitization was performed using 2% DPC on a roughly 2 cm by roughly 2 cm upper inner arm skin site.

A word on this clonotype: Antigen: not known.

Time point described: patch test 2, 6 weeks after DPC sensitization. Sample treatment: therapeutic diphenylcyclopropenone sensitization with weekly scalp DPC. Patch tests were applied only after blood draws. The library labeled individual cDNA molecules by adding unique molecular identifiers to them. TCRdb re-called the RACE reads through MiXCR, storing one row per CDR3 protein. The repertoire holds 110,000 to 150,000 distinct CDR3 sequences, with roughly 10% as singletons. The length of the CDR3 is 12 residues. Trimming removed 4 bases at V and 8 bases at J, with 5 bases between. CDR1 and CDR2 (germline): KGHDR, SFDVKD. The study, taken as a whole, reports: Following DPC sensitization, TCRs present above 1 in 1000 frequency showed no change.

The receptor's source is a woman between 45 and 60 years old with alopecia areata. Some clones in this sample may be carry-over from other donors' samples. This sample comprised whole blood, obtained in connection with sensitization to the hapten diphenylcyclopropenone (DPC). The rearrangement uses TRBV24-1 and TRBJ1-6, with no clear D. The CDR3 protein is CATSDGDSPLHF. CDR3 nucleotide sequence: TGTGCCACCAGTGACGGTGATTCACCCCTCCACTTT.